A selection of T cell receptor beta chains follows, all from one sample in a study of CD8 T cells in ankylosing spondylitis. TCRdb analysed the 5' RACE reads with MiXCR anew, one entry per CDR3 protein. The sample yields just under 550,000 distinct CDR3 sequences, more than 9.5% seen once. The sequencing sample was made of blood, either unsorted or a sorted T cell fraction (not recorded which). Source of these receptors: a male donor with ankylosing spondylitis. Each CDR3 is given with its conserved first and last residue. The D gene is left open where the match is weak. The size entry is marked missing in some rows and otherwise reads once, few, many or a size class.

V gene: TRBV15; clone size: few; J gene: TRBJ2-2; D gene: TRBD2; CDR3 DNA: TGTGCCACCAGCAGAGACCTAGCGGGGAACACCGGGGAGCTGTTTTTT; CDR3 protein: CATSRDLAGNTGELFF
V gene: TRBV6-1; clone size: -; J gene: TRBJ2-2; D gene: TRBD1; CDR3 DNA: TGTGCCAGCAGACAGGGGGGCCCACCCGGGGAGCTGTTTTTT; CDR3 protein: CASRQGGPPGELFF
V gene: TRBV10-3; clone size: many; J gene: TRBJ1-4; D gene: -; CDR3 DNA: TGTGCCATCAGCAAGGGGGATGGAGCTAATGAAAAACTGTTTTTT; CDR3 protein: CAISKGDGANEKLFF
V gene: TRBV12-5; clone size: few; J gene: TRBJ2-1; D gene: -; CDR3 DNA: TGTGCTAGTGGGGATACCCGGTTTAGTTCCGGGGATGAGCAGTTCTTC; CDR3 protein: CASGDTRFSSGDEQFF
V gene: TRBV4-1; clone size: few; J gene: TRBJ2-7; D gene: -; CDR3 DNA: TGCGCCAGCAGCCAAGATCTATACGGCCCCTCCTACGAGCAGTACTTC; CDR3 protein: CASSQDLYGPSYEQYF
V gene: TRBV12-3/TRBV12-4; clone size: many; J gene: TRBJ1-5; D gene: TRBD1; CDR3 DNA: TGTGCCAGCAAACTCACAGGGGTCGGTCAGCCCCAGCATTTT; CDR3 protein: CASKLTGVGQPQHF
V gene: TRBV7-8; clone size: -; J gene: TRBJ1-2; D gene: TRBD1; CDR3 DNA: TGTGCCACCACGGACAGGGTAGGCGGCTACACCTTC; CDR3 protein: CATTDRVGGYTF
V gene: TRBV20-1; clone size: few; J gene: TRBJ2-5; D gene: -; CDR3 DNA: TGCAGTGCTAGACAGAGGGGAGAGACCCAGTACTTC; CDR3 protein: CSARQRGETQYF
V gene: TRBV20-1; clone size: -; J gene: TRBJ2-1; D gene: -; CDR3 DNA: TGCAGTGCTAGAGCCTTAGCGGCCTGGGGTGAGCAGTTCTTC; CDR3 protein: CSARALAAWGEQFF
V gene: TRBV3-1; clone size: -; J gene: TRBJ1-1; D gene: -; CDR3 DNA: TGTGCCAGCAGTCCTCCAGGGGTTAGCACTGAAGCTTTCTTT; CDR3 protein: CASSPPGVSTEAFF
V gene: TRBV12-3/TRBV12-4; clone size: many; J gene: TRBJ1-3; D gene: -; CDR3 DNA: TGTGCCAGCAGTTTTGGGCGACTTAATTCTGGAAACACCATATATTTT; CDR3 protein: CASSFGRLNSGNTIYF
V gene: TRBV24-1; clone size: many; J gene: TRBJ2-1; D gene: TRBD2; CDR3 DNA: TGTGCCACCAGTGATAGGGCTAGCGGGAGTGATGAGCAGTTCTTC; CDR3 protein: CATSDRASGSDEQFF
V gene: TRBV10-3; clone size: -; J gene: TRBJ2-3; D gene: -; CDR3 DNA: TGTGCCATCAGTGAGTTTGGGACCCTAACTACAGATACGCAGTATTTT; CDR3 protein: CAISEFGTLTTDTQYF
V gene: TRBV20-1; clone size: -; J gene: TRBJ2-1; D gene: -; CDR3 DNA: TGCAGTGCTAACTGGCTCTACAATGAGCAGTTCTTC; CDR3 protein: CSANWLYNEQFF
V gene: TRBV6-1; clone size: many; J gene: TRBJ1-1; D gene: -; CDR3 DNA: TGTGCCAGCAGTCGGGGGGGATTGGGCACTGAAGCTTTCTTT; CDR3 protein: CASSRGGLGTEAFF
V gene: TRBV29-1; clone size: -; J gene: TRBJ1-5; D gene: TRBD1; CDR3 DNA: TGCAGCGTGGGGCAGGGGGCCCTCGATCAGCCCCAGCATTTT; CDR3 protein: CSVGQGALDQPQHF
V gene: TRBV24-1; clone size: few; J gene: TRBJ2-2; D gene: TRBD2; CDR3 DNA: TGTGCCACCAGTGATTTGTGGACTAGCGGGAGGGACGGCACCGGGGAGCTGTTTTTT; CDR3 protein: CATSDLWTSGRDGTGELFF
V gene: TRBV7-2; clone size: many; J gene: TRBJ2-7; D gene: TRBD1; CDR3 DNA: TGTGCCAGCAGCCATCAGGGACAGGGGGCCTACGAGCAGTACTTC; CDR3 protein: CASSHQGQGAYEQYF
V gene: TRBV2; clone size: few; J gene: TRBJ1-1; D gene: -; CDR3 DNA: TGTGCCAGCAGTGAAGCGCTTCACAACACTGAAGCTTTCTTT; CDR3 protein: CASSEALHNTEAFF
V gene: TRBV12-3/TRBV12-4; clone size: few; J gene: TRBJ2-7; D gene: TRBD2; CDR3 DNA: TGTGCCAGCAGTTCTCAGACTAGCGGGAGGGCCCACGAGCAGTACTTC; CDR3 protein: CASSSQTSGRAHEQYF
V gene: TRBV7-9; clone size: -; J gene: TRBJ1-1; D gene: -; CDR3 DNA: TGTGCCAGCAGCACCCCTGGCCAGAACACTGAAGCTTTCTTT; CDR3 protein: CASSTPGQNTEAFF
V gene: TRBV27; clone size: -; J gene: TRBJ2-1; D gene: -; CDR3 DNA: TGTGCCAGCAGGAACCTTGCGACAGGCGCATACAATGAGCAGTTCTTC; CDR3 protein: CASRNLATGAYNEQFF
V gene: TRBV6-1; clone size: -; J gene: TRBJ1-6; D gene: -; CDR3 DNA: TGTGCCAGCTGCCAAGCCCGAAATAATAATTCACCCCTCCACTTT; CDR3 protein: CASCQARNNNSPLHF
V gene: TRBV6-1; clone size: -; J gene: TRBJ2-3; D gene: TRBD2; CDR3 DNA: TGTGCCAGCAAACCTAGAAGGGCTAGCGGGCCCACAGATACGCAGTATTTT; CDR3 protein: CASKPRRASGPTDTQYF
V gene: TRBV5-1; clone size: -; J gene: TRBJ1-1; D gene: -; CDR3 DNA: TGCGCCAGCAGCCTGGACGGCCTCTCTGAAGCTTTCTTT; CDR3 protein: CASSLDGLSEAFF
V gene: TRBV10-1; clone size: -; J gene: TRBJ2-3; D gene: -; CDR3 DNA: TGCGCCAGCATCTCAGGGGCAGATACGCAGTATTTT; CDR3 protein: CASISGADTQYF
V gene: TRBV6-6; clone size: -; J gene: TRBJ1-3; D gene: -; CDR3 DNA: TGTGCCAGCAGTTATGTGAACACCATATATTTT; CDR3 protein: CASSYVNTIYF
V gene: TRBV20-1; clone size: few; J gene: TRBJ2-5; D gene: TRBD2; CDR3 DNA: TGCAGTGCGACGGGACTAGCGGGAGGAGGGGTTCAAGAGACCCAGTACTTC; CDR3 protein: CSATGLAGGGVQETQYF
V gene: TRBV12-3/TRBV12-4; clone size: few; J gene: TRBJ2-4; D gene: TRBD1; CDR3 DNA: TGTGCCAGCAGTTTATCGGGACAGGGAAACATTCAGTACTTC; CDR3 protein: CASSLSGQGNIQYF
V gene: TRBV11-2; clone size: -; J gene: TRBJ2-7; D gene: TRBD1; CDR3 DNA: TGTGCCAGCAGCTTCCCTCAACAGGGGGCGAGGGTTGAGCAGTACTTC; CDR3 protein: CASSFPQQGARVEQYF
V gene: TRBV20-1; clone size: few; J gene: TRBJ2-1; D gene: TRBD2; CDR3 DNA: TGCAGTGCTAGACTTCCGGGACTAGCGGGAGGCGAGCAGTTCTTC; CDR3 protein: CSARLPGLAGGEQFF
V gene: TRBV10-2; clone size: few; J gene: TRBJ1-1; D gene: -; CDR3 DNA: TGCGCCAGCAGTGAGTTTACCGGACAGCTGAACACTGAAGCTTTCTTT; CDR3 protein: CASSEFTGQLNTEAFF
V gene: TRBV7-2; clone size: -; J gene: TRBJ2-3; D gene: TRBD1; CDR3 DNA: TGTGCCAGCACCCTTGGCAGGGGGACACGCACAGATACGCAGTATTTT; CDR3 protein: CASTLGRGTRTDTQYF
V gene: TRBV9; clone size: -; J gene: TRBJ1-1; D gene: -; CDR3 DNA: TGTGCCAGCAGCGTAGTTGGGGGTTTGAACACTGAAGCTTTCTTT; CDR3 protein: CASSVVGGLNTEAFF
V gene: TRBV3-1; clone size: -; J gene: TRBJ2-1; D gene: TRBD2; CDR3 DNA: TGTGCCAGCAGCCCTCACTCTCCGGGACTAACCTCCGGGGGGAATGAGCAGTTCTTC; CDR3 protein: CASSPHSPGLTSGGNEQFF
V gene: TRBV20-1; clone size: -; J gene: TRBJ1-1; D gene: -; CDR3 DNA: TGCAGTGCTAGAGGAACAGGGATCTCGAACACTGAAGCTTTCTTT; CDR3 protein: CSARGTGISNTEAFF
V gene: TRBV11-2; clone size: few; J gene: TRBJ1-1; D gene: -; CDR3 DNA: TGTGCCAGCAGCTCGCAACCACTGAACACTGAAGCTTTCTTT; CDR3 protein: CASSSQPLNTEAFF
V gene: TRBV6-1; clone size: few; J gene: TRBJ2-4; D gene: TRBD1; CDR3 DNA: TGTGCCAGTTTGATGGGACAGGCGGAGAAAAACATTCAGTACTTC; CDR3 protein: CASLMGQAEKNIQYF
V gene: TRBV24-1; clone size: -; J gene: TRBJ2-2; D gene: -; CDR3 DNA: TGTGCCACCAGTGACGGACCGCCGAACACCGGGGAGCTGTTTTTT; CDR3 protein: CATSDGPPNTGELFF
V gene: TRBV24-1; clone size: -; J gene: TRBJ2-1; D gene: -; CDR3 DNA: TGTGCCACCAGTGATTCCCTAGCCTTCAAGAATGAGCAGTTCTTC; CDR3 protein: CATSDSLAFKNEQFF
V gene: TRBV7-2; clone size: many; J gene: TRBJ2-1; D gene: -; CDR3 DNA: TGTGCCAGCAGCCCAGGGTATCAGTACAATGAGCAGTTCTTC; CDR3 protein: CASSPGYQYNEQFF
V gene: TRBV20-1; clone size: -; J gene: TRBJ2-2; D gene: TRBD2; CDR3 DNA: TGCAGTGCTAACCTAGCGGGAGTTCACACCGGGGAGCTGTTTTTT; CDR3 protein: CSANLAGVHTGELFF
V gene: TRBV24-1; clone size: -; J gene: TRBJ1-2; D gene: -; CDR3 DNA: TGTGCCACCAGTGGCAAAACAGGAGTGCATGGCTACACCTTC; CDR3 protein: CATSGKTGVHGYTF
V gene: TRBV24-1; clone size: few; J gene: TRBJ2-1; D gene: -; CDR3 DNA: TGTGCCACCAGTGACACTACTAGGCGGGAGCAGTTCTTC; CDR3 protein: CATSDTTRREQFF
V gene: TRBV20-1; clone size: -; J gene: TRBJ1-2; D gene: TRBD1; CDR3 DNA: TGCAGTGCTAGAGATCCTAGACAGGGGAACTATGGCTACACCTTC; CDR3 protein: CSARDPRQGNYGYTF
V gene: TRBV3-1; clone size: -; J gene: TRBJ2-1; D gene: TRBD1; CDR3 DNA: TGTGCCAGCAGCCAAGTCCAGGGGGCGAAGAATGAGCAGTTCTTC; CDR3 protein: CASSQVQGAKNEQFF